These 4 T cell receptor beta chains originate from one sample sequenced in a study of radiation and T cells in renal cell carcinoma. Measured with immunoSEQ multiplex PCR; TCRdb has only the in-frame clones, and not every one. The data hold about 150,000 clones, with about 88% observed a single time. Time point described: baseline pretreatment blood. Treatment reported: 15 Gy SBRT to primary tumor, nephrectomy 4 weeks later. The material sequenced was blood, taken from a patient whose treatment included radiotherapy and nephrectomy. The receptors come from a woman between 65 and 79 years old with renal cell carcinoma.

This chain uses TRBV6-1 with TRBJ2-5; 7 bases map to TRBD2. V was pared by 4 bases and J by 4 bases, with 15 bases of the junction left unmatched. The CDR3 spans 17 residues. Germline CDR1 is MNHNS and CDR2 is SASEGT. CDR3 sequence: CASSAFGLAASRETQYF. Here the CDR3 DNA reads TGTGCCAGCAGTGCTTTTGGGCTAGCGGCTTCTCGAGAGACCCAGTACTTC.

V usage is TRBV7-9 and J usage is TRBJ1-4; D gene ambiguous. Germline loops: CDR1 SEHNR, CDR2 FQNEAQ (reference sequence). With 3 bases removed from V and 0 bases from J, the gap between germline ends came to 14 bases. The CDR3 length is 17 residues. The CDR3 spells CASSFPTATTTNEKLFF. The DNA for the CDR3 is TGTGCCAGCAGCTTTCCTACGGCCACCACAACTAATGAAAAACTGTTTTTT.

The genes are TRBV4-1 and TRBJ2-1; the D is unclear. Trimming took 1 base from V and 4 from J, leaving 14 bases between them. Germline V CDR1 and CDR2: MGHRA, YSYEKL. The CDR3 has 16 amino acids. The CDR3 loop reads CASSQVTVRVYNEQFF. The CDR3 DNA sequence: TGCGCCAGCAGCCAAGTAACGGTGAGAGTGTACAATGAGCAGTTCTTC.

The chain uses TRBV7-3 and TRBJ2-4; 9 nucleotides agree with TRBD2. V shed 1 base and J 0 bases; nucleotides not matched to a gene: 1. CDR1 SGHTA and CDR2 FQGTGA come from the germline V gene. This CDR3 has 16 residues. This CDR3 is CASSLIAGVAKNIQYF. CDR3 sequence (DNA): TGTGCCAGCAGCTTAATAGCGGGGGTAGCCAAAAACATTCAGTACTTC.